This TCR beta chain was documented in a study of molecular identifiers for immune sequencing clone quantification. Study background: Five aliquots were made in replicates from the RNA of about 20,000 or 100,000 naive CD8 cells, and four were sequenced. Whole-study findings and limits: The study found clones above 20 RNA copies held over 99% of effector molecules and under 1% in naive cells.

In the case of this clonotype: The antigen is not known.

Previously described methods and listed TCR primers were employed for the bulk TCR libraries. TCRdb passed the PCR reads through MiXCR, listing each CDR3 protein once. The top ten clones hold 0.7% to 1% of a sample with about half a million distinct CDR3 sequences, around a fifth of them seen once. This TCR derives from a human donor in good health. Some libraries in this study had Jurkat cell RNA spiked in. The specimen was naive CD8+ T cells from blood, with Jurkat cell RNA spiked in. Indicated subset: FACS-sorted CD8+CD4-CCR7+CD45RA+ naive T cells.

CDR3 bases: TGCGCCAGCAGCCCGGAGTTCGAACGGGGTCTATACGGCTACACCTTC. As protein: CASSPEFERGLYGYTF. V usage is TRBV4-1 and J usage is TRBJ1-2; no definite D call. The germline V gene has CDR1 MGHRA and CDR2 YSYEKL. CDR3 length equals 16 residues. The V end lost 4 bases, the J end lost 8 bases, and 23 bases lay between the germline ends.